This passage covers 19 T cell receptor beta chains from one sample sequenced in a study of blood T cell repertoires in COVID-19. Here immunoSEQ multiplex PCR was the method, and the copy in TCRdb shows in-frame clones only, minus some. Among around 37,000 clones listed, approximately 80% were seen once. Sample: peripheral blood. The receptors stem from a man over 45 with active COVID-19.

This sequence joins TRBV6-5 and TRBJ2-1, with TRBD2 matching 7 bases. CDR1 and CDR2 (germline): MNHEY, SVGAGI. The CDR3 consists of 16 residues. J gave up 3 bases and V 0 bases, and 5 bases lay outside the gene matches. CDR3 loop: CASSYSGGSVYNEQFF. Written as DNA, the CDR3 is TGTGCCAGCAGTTACTCGGGGGGGAGCGTCTACAATGAGCAGTTCTTC.

CDR3 sequence: CASSVEGRMNTEAFF. The CDR3 region has the DNA TGTGCCAGCAGCGTAGAGGGGCGGATGAACACTGAAGCTTTCTTT. The rearrangement joins TRBV9 to TRBJ1-1; TRBD1 is a possible D gene (5 bases). V lost 0 bases, J lost 0 bases, and 9 bases lay in between. The germline gives CDR1 SGDLS, CDR2 YYNGEE. The CDR3 runs 15 residues.

V usage is TRBV7-2 and J usage is TRBJ2-1; 7 positions agree with TRBD2. Germline V gene lookup returns CDR1 SGHTA and CDR2 FQGNSA. The CDR3 has 14 residues. The V gene end was trimmed by 2 bases and the J gene end by 10 bases; junction bases not matched to a gene: 8. For the CDR3, the DNA is TGTGCCAGCAGCTTAAAGGGCGGGGGAGCAGAGCAGTTCTTC. Its translation is CASSLKGGGAEQFF.

The chain carries TRBV5-1 and TRBJ1-2; D perhaps matches TRBD1 (5 bases). Germline CDR1 SGHRS, CDR2 YFSETQ. The CDR3 consists of 14 residues. V was trimmed by 2 bases and J by 2 bases, leaving 10 bases between them. This chain's CDR3 is CASSFGGTNYGYTF. In DNA, the CDR3 is TGCGCCAGCAGCTTCGGAGGGACCAACTATGGCTACACCTTC.

V is TRBV29-1 and J is TRBJ2-1; TRBD2 aligns across 7 bases. The CDR3 sequence is 14 residues long. Trimming removed 2 bases from V and 10 bases from J; junction bases left unmatched: 11. Germline CDR1 and CDR2: SQVTM and ANQGSEA. The CDR3 DNA sequence: TGCAGCGTTGAAAGGTCTAGCGGAGTCGGGGAGCAGTTCTTC. Its protein product is CSVERSSGVGEQFF.

V is TRBV5-6 and J is TRBJ2-7; possible D gene TRBD1, 6 bases. In germline, CDR1 is SGHDT, CDR2 YYEEEE. Trimming removed 5 bases at V and 3 bases at J, with 24 bases between. There are 17 residues in the CDR3. The CDR3 bases are TGTGCCAGCAGTCTTTGGGGGAAGGGGGAGTGGGTCTACGAGCAGTACTTC. Amino acids: CASSLWGKGEWVYEQYF.

V usage is TRBV6-5 and J usage is TRBJ1-1; D is possibly TRBD1 (6 bases). Germline values: CDR1 MNHEY, CDR2 SVGAGI. The CDR3 has 14 amino acids. The V and J ends lost 2 bases and 5 bases respectively, with 12 bases between them. As DNA, the CDR3 is TGTGCCAGCAGTTACGGCAGGGGCCGGACTGAAGCTTTCTTT. Its translation is CASSYGRGRTEAFF.

This sequence joins TRBV7-2 and TRBJ2-3, with D tentatively TRBD2 (7 bases). Germline CDR1 SGHTA, CDR2 FQGNSA. CDR3 length: 15 residues. Trimming took off 2 bases at V and 4 bases at J, with 13 bases between the two ends. CDR3 coding DNA: TGTGCCAGCAGCTTATCCGCGGGGGCCCCAGATACGCAGTATTTT. Translated: CASSLSAGAPDTQYF.

This chain links TRBV7-9 with TRBJ2-1, with 10 bases matching TRBD2. Germline lookup yields CDR1 SEHNR and CDR2 FQNEAQ (reference sequence). The CDR3 is 15 amino acids. J was trimmed by 8 bases and V by 2 bases; bases with no gene match: 6. The CDR3 region is CASSLYQRGGHEQFF. The CDR3 coding sequence is TGTGCCAGCAGCTTATACCAGCGGGGGGGCCATGAGCAGTTCTTC.

The rearrangement links TRBV12-3 or TRBV12-4 to TRBJ1-3, with D hard to call. The CDR3 extends over 13 amino acids. Trimming left V 10 bases short and J 0 bases short, with 10 bases between. CDR3 region: CATRRPSGNTIYF. CDR3 coding DNA: TGTGCCACCCGGAGGCCCTCTGGAAACACCATATATTTT.

In DNA form, the CDR3 reads TGTGCCAGCAGCCCCCGGACAGGGAACACTGAAGCTTTCTTT. Translated: CASSPRTGNTEAFF. The chain combines TRBV9 with TRBJ1-1; TRBD1 aligns across 7 bases. The CDR3 totals 14 residues. V lost 4 bases to trimming and J lost 1 base; unmatched junction nucleotides: 4. Germline assignment: CDR1 SGDLS and CDR2 YYNGEE.

The chain uses TRBV6-6 and TRBJ2-7, with 10 bases that match TRBD2. Looked up from germline, CDR1 is MNHNY and CDR2 is SVGAGI (reference sequence). V shed 2 bases and J 3 bases; nucleotides not matched to a gene: 7. The CDR3 runs 16 residues. DNA for the CDR3: TGTGCCAGCAGTTACAAGAGGACTAGCGGAAACTACGAGCAGTACTTC. This encodes CASSYKRTSGNYEQYF.

V gene TRBV6-5 combines with J gene TRBJ2-5; tentatively, D is TRBD1 (6 bases). Deletions cut 3 bases from V and 5 bases from J, with 16 bases between. Germline V gene sequence: CDR1 MNHEY, CDR2 SVGAGI. CDR3 size: 15 residues. The CDR3 is CASSYLAGTRETQYF. CDR3 in DNA: TGTGCCAGCAGTTATTTGGCTGGGACACGGGAGACCCAGTACTTC.

The chain joins TRBV28 to TRBJ1-6, with D perhaps matching TRBD1 (6 bases). V was clipped by 5 bases and J by 4 bases, with 9 bases between them. Germline-derived CDR1 and CDR2 are MDHEN and SYDVKM. CDR3 size: 14 residues. For the CDR3, the DNA is TGTGCCAGCAGTCCGGACAGTTATAATTCACCCCTCCACTTT. Translation: CASSPDSYNSPLHF.

The chain employs TRBV11-1 and TRBJ2-7, with a possible D match to TRBD1 (5 bases). Germline V lookup: CDR1 SGHAT, CDR2 FQDESV (reference sequence). V was cut by 2 bases and J by 2 bases, with 16 bases left in between. The CDR3 length is 16 residues. The CDR3 here is CASSLSRTFLTYEQYF. DNA for the CDR3: TGTGCCAGCAGCTTATCCCGGACATTTTTGACCTACGAGCAGTACTTC.

V gene TRBV9 combines with J gene TRBJ2-7; 7 bases are a match to TRBD2. The V gene's germline CDR1 is SGDLS and CDR2 YYNGEE. This CDR3 is 15 amino acids long. The V segment lost 0 bases and the J segment 0 bases; nucleotides outside the gene matches: 3. CDR3 nucleotides: TGTGCCAGCAGCGTAGAAGCGGGGAGCTCCTACGAGCAGTACTTC. It specifies CASSVEAGSSYEQYF. The full variable domain, completed using reference TRBV9 and TRBJ2-7, is DSGVTQTPKHLITATGQRVTLRCSPRSGDLSVYWYQQSLDQGLQFLIQYYNGEERAKGNILERFSAQQFPDLHSELNLSSLELGDSALYFCASSVEAGSSYEQYFGPGTRLTVT.

The chain combines TRBV6-6 with TRBJ1-1, with D perhaps TRBD1 (5 bases). The germline gives CDR1 MNHNY, CDR2 SVGAGI (reference sequence). This CDR3 contains 13 residues. Deletions cut 7 bases from V and 5 bases from J, with 14 bases between. The DNA for the CDR3 is TGTGCCAGCACGGGGGTTGGACGTACTGAAGCTTTCTTT. It translates to CASTGVGRTEAFF.

The J gene is TRBJ1-5, the V gene TRBV7-6; TRBD1 matches 7 bases. Trimming cost V 4 bases and J 6 bases; bases outside gene matches: 9. This CDR3 has 15 residues. CDR1 is SGHVS and CDR2 is FNYEAQ in the germline V gene. Written as DNA, the CDR3 is TGTGCCAGCAGCTCATTTCCGGGACAGAGTCAGCCCCAGCATTTT. Protein: CASSSFPGQSQPQHF.

The chain employs TRBV7-8 and TRBJ2-1; TRBD2 matches 10 bases. The CDR3 is 16 amino acids. The ends lost 0 bases at V and 9 bases at J; junction bases unmatched: 8. Germline values: CDR1 SGHVS, CDR2 FQNEAQ. The CDR3 region is CASSLAFGSGGLEQFF. The CDR3 bases are TGTGCCAGCAGCTTAGCGTTTGGTAGCGGGGGGCTTGAGCAGTTCTTC.